Detailed here is one TCR beta chain. Its specificity is unknown. These data belong to a study of T cell repertoires in cytomegalovirus infection. Study overall: Indicated by public TCR beta signatures were CMV infection and matching HLA type.

Study results and caveats: Frequencies of public TCR beta families were cumulated, and this identified carriers of CMV plus the relevant HLA.

TCRdb analysed the reads with MiXCR anew, one entry per CDR3 protein. The repertoire holds around 310,000 distinct CDR3 sequences, with roughly a sixth as singletons. Germline-derived CDR1 and CDR2 are SGHRS and YFSETQ. V shed 5 bases and J 2 bases; nucleotides not matched to a gene: 3. The length of the CDR3 is 13 residues. The chain combines TRBV5-1 with TRBJ2-7, with TRBD1 matching 8 bases. This clonotype was obtained from a human donor in good health (CMV status not recorded). Some clones in this sample may be carry-over from other donors' samples. The specimen sequenced was PBMCs. The CDR3 DNA reads as TGCGCCAGCAGGCCGGACAGGGCCTACGAGCAGTACTTC. Residues: CASRPDRAYEQYF.